This TCR beta chain was captured in a study of monozygotic twins with cystic fibrosis. Study outcomes and limitations: Unrelated CF individuals shared fewer identical clonotypes than monozygotic CF twins.

Germline V gene lookup returns CDR1 MNHNS and CDR2 SASEGT. The CDR3 extends over 16 amino acids. V lost 3 bases and J lost 5, with 19 bases in between. For this clone: The target antigen is unknown.

Profiled with immunoSEQ multiplex PCR; TCRdb holds only in-frame clones, not every one. Of 12,000 to 15,000 clones listed, approximately 90% were seen once; the top ten hold about 0.73%. This clonotype was obtained from a boy between 10 and 17 years old with cystic fibrosis. Sequences were obtained from blood. The chain is built from TRBV6-1 and TRBJ2-5; the D gene is possibly TRBD1 (6 bases). The CDR3 loop is CASSDRSAGVAETQYF. In DNA, the CDR3 is TGTGCCAGCAGTGATAGATCAGCAGGGGTAGCGGAGACCCAGTACTTC.